Shown below are 28 T cell receptor beta chains from a single sample sequenced in a study of control samples from healthy donors and cancer patients. Using immunoSEQ multiplex PCR, the repertoire was profiled, and TCRdb retains in-frame clones only, with some absent. The profile shows 2,000 to 2,500 clones, around 97% of them singletons. The sample was PBMCs. The receptors come from a man between 65 and 79 years old with head and neck cancer.

CDR3 coding DNA: TGTGCCAGCAGTGGACAGGGTGCAGATACGCAGTATTTT. Amino acid sequence: CASSGQGADTQYF. This chain uses TRBV2 with TRBJ2-3; 7 bases fit TRBD1. The germline CDR1 and CDR2 sequences are SNHLY and FYNNEI. The length of the CDR3 is 13 residues. The trim removed 4 bases at V and 4 bases at J, leaving 2 bases unmatched. Variable domain in full (rest from reference TRBV2 and TRBJ2-3): EPEVTQTPSHQVTQMGQEVILRCVPISNHLYFYWYRQILGQKVEFLVSFYNNEISEKSEIFDDQFSVERPDGSNFTLKIRSTKLEDSAMYFCASSGQGADTQYFGPGTRLTVL.

The V and J genes are TRBV10-3 and TRBJ2-7; 11 bases map to TRBD2. The length of the CDR3 is 16 residues. CDR1 ENHRY and CDR2 SYGVKD come from the germline V gene. Trimming cost V 0 bases and J 5 bases; bases outside gene matches: 6. The CDR3 region is CAISESSGRAVNEQYF. The CDR3, as DNA: TGTGCCATCAGTGAGTCTAGCGGGAGGGCCGTGAACGAGCAGTACTTC.

The CDR3 protein is CASSVAWTRDPGEQYF. The CDR3 DNA sequence: TGTGCCAGCAGCGTAGCATGGACTAGGGACCCGGGCGAGCAGTACTTC. The genes are TRBV9 and TRBJ2-7, with 7 bases matching TRBD2. V shed 0 bases, J shed 6 bases, and the junction held 12 bases outside the gene matches. There are 16 residues in the CDR3. The germline V gene has CDR1 SGDLS and CDR2 YYNGEE.

The gene calls are TRBV7-7 and TRBJ2-5; D remains ambiguous. The CDR3 has 12 amino acids. V lost 5 bases to trimming and J lost 5 bases, with 9 bases between them. Looked up from germline, CDR1 is SSHAT and CDR2 is FNYEAQ (reference sequence). CDR3 loop: CASSAPGETQYF. CDR3 nucleotides: TGTGCCAGCAGCGCCCCCGGCGAGACCCAGTACTTC.

CDR3 bases: TGCGCCAGCAGCTTAGGGACTAAACTCTACGAGCAGTACTTC. It specifies CASSLGTKLYEQYF. The chain employs TRBV5-1 and TRBJ2-7; 7 bases map to TRBD2. The CDR3 covers 14 residues. Trimming removed 2 bases from V and 3 bases from J; junction bases left unmatched: 5. Germline V gene sequence: CDR1 SGHRS, CDR2 YFSETQ.

In this sample, this clone turned up once. The CDR3 here is CSVSRSGDGTDTQYF. The CDR3 coding sequence is TGCAGCGTTAGCAGGAGCGGGGACGGCACAGATACGCAGTATTTT. The rearrangement uses TRBV29-1 and TRBJ2-3, with 7 bases lining up with TRBD2. Trimming took 5 bases from V and 1 from J; bases not matched to a gene: 9. The CDR3 totals 15 residues. Germline lookup yields CDR1 SQVTM and CDR2 ANQGSEA.

Only one count was recorded for this clone. The rearrangement joins TRBV20-1 to TRBJ1-2; D gene unclear. Germline V gene sequence: CDR1 DFQATT, CDR2 SNEGSKA (reference sequence). CDR3 length: 11 residues. The ends were cut back, 5 bases at V and 8 bases at J, with 12 bases in the middle. The CDR3 loop reads CSAASGNGYTF. The CDR3 bases are TGCAGTGCTGCCAGTGGGAACGGCTACACCTTC.

This clone appeared once. The chain uses TRBV2 and TRBJ2-7; maybe TRBD1 (5 bases). Germline V gene data show CDR1 as SNHLY and CDR2 as FYNNEI. V was clipped by 2 bases and J by 0 bases, with 11 bases between them. This CDR3 has 15 amino acids. The CDR3 bases are TGTGCCAGCAGTGAAATGTGGGGCCGCTCCTACGAGCAGTACTTC. This codes for CASSEMWGRSYEQYF.

The gene calls are TRBV7-3 and TRBJ2-7; D may be TRBD1 or TRBD2 (5 bases each). With 0 bases removed from V and 2 bases from J, the gap between germline ends came to 8 bases. Germline CDR1 is SGHTA and CDR2 is FQGTGA. The CDR3 consists of 14 residues. The CDR3 reads CASSLTPGPYEQYF. The DNA for the CDR3 is TGTGCCAGCAGCTTAACGCCGGGGCCCTACGAGCAGTACTTC. Full variable domain (outside the CDR3, taken from reference TRBV7-3 and TRBJ2-7): GAGVSQTPSNKVTEKGKYVELRCDPISGHTALYWYRQSLGQGPEFLIYFQGTGAADDSGLPNDRFFAVRPEGSVSTLKIQRTERGDSAVYLCASSLTPGPYEQYFGPGTRLTVT.

The rearrangement uses TRBV7-6 and TRBJ2-2; 9 bases line up with TRBD1. The CDR3 has 16 residues. Germline CDR1 SGHVS, CDR2 FNYEAQ. V lost 5 bases and J lost 3; bases outside the gene matches: 7. In nucleotides, the CDR3 is TGTGCCAGCAGCCCTCGGACAGGGGAGGACACCGGGGAGCTGTTTTTT. Amino acid sequence: CASSPRTGEDTGELFF.

The gene calls are TRBV28 and TRBJ2-5, with D uncertain. The CDR3 extends over 13 amino acids. In germline, CDR1 is MDHEN, CDR2 SYDVKM. Between the trimmed V and J ends, which lost 5 bases and 4 bases, there was a span of 11 bases. The CDR3 nucleotides are TGTGCCAGCAGTCCCCAAGGGCTAGAGACCCAGTACTTC. This codes for CASSPQGLETQYF. The variable domain in full, completed from reference TRBV28 and TRBJ2-5, reads DVKVTQSSRYLVKRTGEKVFLECVQDMDHENMFWYRQDPGLGLRLIYFSYDVKMKEKGDIPEGYSVSREKKERFSLILESASTNQTSMYLCASSPQGLETQYFGPGTRLLVL.

CDR3 bases: TGTGCCACGCCAAGGACAGGGGCCCAGCCCCAGCATTTT. Translated, it gives CATPRTGAQPQHF. V and J are TRBV24-1 and TRBJ1-5, with 9 bases aligning to TRBD1. Looked up from germline, CDR1 is KGHDR and CDR2 is SFDVKD. Trimming cost V 10 bases and J 7 bases; bases outside gene matches: 7. The CDR3 contains 13 residues.

The chain uses TRBV19 and TRBJ1-1; perhaps TRBD1 as D (6 bases). Germline V CDR1 and CDR2: LNHDA, SQIVND (reference sequence). The CDR3 is 13 residues long. CDR3 bases: TGTGCTCTGCCGGGGGCCGAGAACACTGAAGCTTTCTTT. Amino acid sequence: CALPGAENTEAFF.

This CDR3 is CASSTDGNTEAFF. In DNA form, the CDR3 reads TGTGCCAGCAGCACGGACGGAAACACTGAAGCTTTCTTT. The chain couples TRBV12-3 or TRBV12-4 to TRBJ1-1; D is undetermined. The CDR3 consists of 13 residues. V dropped 6 bases and J dropped 2 bases, with 10 bases sitting between them.

The chain links TRBV27 to TRBJ2-5, with TRBD2 matching 15 bases. The CDR3 length is 17 residues. From germline, CDR1 is MNHEY and CDR2 SMNVEV (reference sequence). V trimming: 4 bases; J trimming: 5 bases; junction bases outside the gene matches: 8. CDR3 in DNA: TGTGCCAGCAGTTCTAGGACTAGCGGGAGGGCTGGGGAGACCCAGTACTTC. It is translated as CASSSRTSGRAGETQYF.

This clone came up once. The V and J genes are TRBV5-4 and TRBJ2-7; TRBD1 might be the D (6 bases). Trimming left V 2 bases short and J 7 bases short, with 16 bases between. This CDR3 has 14 amino acids. CDR1 is SGHNT and CDR2 is YYREEE in the germline V gene (reference sequence). The CDR3 here is CASSLGGVSREQYF. In nucleotides, the CDR3 is TGTGCCAGCAGCTTAGGGGGAGTGTCTCGAGAGCAGTACTTC. The whole variable domain, filled in from reference TRBV5-4 and TRBJ2-7, reads ETGVTQSPTHLIKTRGQQVTLRCSSQSGHNTVSWYQQALGQGPQFIFQYYREEENGRGNFPPRFSGLQFPNYSSELNVNALELDDSALYLCASSLGGVSREQYFGPGTRLTVT.

This clone was seen once. V usage is TRBV5-1 and J usage is TRBJ2-5, with 8 bases aligning to TRBD2. V gave up 1 base and J gave up 2 bases; unmatched junction bases: 7. Germline V gene sequence: CDR1 SGHRS, CDR2 YFSETQ. The CDR3 extends over 16 amino acids. This chain's CDR3 is CASSLRAGGTQETQYF. CDR3 DNA: TGCGCCAGCAGCTTGAGGGCGGGAGGCACACAAGAGACCCAGTACTTC.

The chain uses TRBV11-3 and TRBJ2-7, with D perhaps given as TRBD1 or TRBD2 (6 bases each). Between the trimmed V and J ends, which lost 3 bases and 2 bases, there was a span of 11 bases. The CDR3 extends over 14 amino acids. Germline V CDR1 and CDR2: SGHNT, YENEEA. CDR3 coding DNA: TGTGCCAGCAGCTTCACGGAGGGGGCCTACGAGCAGTACTTC. Protein sequence: CASSFTEGAYEQYF.

The gene calls are TRBV19 and TRBJ2-3; the D gene is possibly TRBD2 (5 bases). V lost 3 bases to trimming and J lost 4 bases, with 11 bases between them. The CDR3 has 14 residues. CDR1 is LNHDA and CDR2 is SQIVND in the germline V gene (reference sequence). Here the CDR3 reads CASSMASTPDTQYF. The CDR3 coding sequence is TGTGCCAGTAGTATGGCTAGCACCCCAGATACGCAGTATTTT. The variable domain in full, completed from reference TRBV19 and TRBJ2-3, reads DGGITQSPKYLFRKEGQNVTLSCEQNLNHDAMYWYRQDPGQGLRLIYYSQIVNDFQKGDIAEGYSVSREKKESFPLTVTSAQKNPTAFYLCASSMASTPDTQYFGPGTRLTVL.

J is TRBJ1-6 and V is TRBV18; 7 bases are shared with TRBD1. Losses at the gene ends were 3 bases for V and 0 bases for J; bases not matched to a gene: 2. Per germline, CDR1 KGHSH and CDR2 LQKENI. This CDR3 comprises 16 residues. CDR3 sequence reads: CASSPTGSSYNSPLHF. CDR3 coding DNA: TGTGCCAGCTCACCGACAGGGAGCTCCTATAATTCACCCCTCCACTTT.

The chain has TRBV5-1 and TRBJ1-2; TRBD1 might be the D (5 bases). From germline, CDR1 is SGHRS and CDR2 YFSETQ. Trimming shortened V by 4 bases and J by 0 bases, and 13 bases separated the two germline ends. This CDR3 region has 15 residues. As DNA, the CDR3 is TGCGCCAGCAGCAGCGCCGGGACCGCTAACTATGGCTACACCTTC. Its protein is CASSSAGTANYGYTF.

This rearrangement joins TRBV12-3 or TRBV12-4 to TRBJ2-7; D gene uncertain. Trimming took 3 bases from V and 6 from J, leaving 12 bases between them. The CDR3 is 13 residues long. CDR3 loop: CASSFSPFGEQYF. CDR3 DNA: TGTGCCAGCAGTTTCAGTCCTTTTGGCGAGCAGTACTTC.

The chain combines TRBV6-4 with TRBJ2-6, with a tentative D call TRBD1 (5 bases). There are 18 residues in the CDR3. Germline assignment: CDR1 MRHNA and CDR2 SNTAGT. The ends were cut back, 3 bases at V and 2 bases at J, with 17 bases in the middle. CDR3 nucleotides: TGTGCCAGCAGTGAGGGGCAAGGCTTCACCACTGGGGCCAACGTCCTGACTTTC. The encoded protein is CASSEGQGFTTGANVLTF.

The chain is built from TRBV2 and TRBJ2-6; possible D gene TRBD1, 5 bases. Deletions cut 2 bases from V and 2 bases from J, with 7 bases between. Germline values: CDR1 SNHLY, CDR2 FYNNEI. CDR3 size: 15 residues. The CDR3 region is CASSEKGPGANVLTF. For the CDR3, the DNA is TGTGCCAGCAGTGAAAAGGGGCCTGGGGCCAACGTCCTGACTTTC.

The genes are TRBV6-5 and TRBJ2-1; a weak D match, TRBD1 (5 bases). V lost 2 bases and J 8 bases, leaving 10 bases between the germline ends. The CDR3 extends over 13 amino acids. Germline lookup yields CDR1 MNHEY and CDR2 SVGAGI. The CDR3 nucleotides read TGTGCCAGCAGTTACGGGGCGTTGTATGAGCAGTTCTTC. It is translated as CASSYGALYEQFF.

V is TRBV5-1 and J is TRBJ1-2, with 7 positions matching TRBD1. CDR1 is SGHRS, CDR2 YFSETQ, per germline. V was clipped by 0 bases and J by 4 bases; unmatched bases: 6. The CDR3 runs to 15 residues. CDR3 sequence reads: CASSLEAGGRYGYTF. Written as DNA, the CDR3 is TGCGCCAGCAGCTTGGAAGCAGGGGGTCGCTATGGCTACACCTTC.

The rearrangement uses TRBV7-2 and TRBJ1-5, with no clear D. The V gene's germline CDR1 is SGHTA and CDR2 FQGNSA. The V and J ends lost 3 bases and 4 bases respectively, with 7 bases between them. This CDR3 comprises 13 residues. The chain's CDR3 is CASSFTGNQPQHF. The CDR3 DNA is TGTGCCAGCAGCTTCACGGGTAATCAGCCCCAGCATTTT.

This sequence joins TRBV7-2 and TRBJ2-7; possibly TRBD2 for D (5 bases). Between the trimmed V and J ends, which lost 0 bases and 5 bases, there was a span of 11 bases. CDR1 is SGHTA, CDR2 FQGNSA, per germline. This CDR3 has 14 amino acids. DNA for the CDR3: TGTGCCAGCAGCTTAGCGCGGGCGGGCCACGAGCAGTACTTC. It specifies CASSLARAGHEQYF.